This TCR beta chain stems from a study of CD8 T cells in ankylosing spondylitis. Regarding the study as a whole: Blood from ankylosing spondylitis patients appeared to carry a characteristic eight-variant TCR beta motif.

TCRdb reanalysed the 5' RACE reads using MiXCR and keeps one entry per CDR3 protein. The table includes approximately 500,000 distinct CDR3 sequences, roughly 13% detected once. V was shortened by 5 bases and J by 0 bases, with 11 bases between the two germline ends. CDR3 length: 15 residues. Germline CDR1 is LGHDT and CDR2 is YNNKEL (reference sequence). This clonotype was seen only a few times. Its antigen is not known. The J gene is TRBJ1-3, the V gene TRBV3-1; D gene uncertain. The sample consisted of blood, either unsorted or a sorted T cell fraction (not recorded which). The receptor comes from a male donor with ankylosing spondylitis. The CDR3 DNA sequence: TGTGCCAGCAGCAGCCTATCGATCTCTGGAAACACCATATATTTT. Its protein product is CASSSLSISGNTIYF. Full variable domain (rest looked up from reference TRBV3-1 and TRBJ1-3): DTAVSQTPKYLVTQMGNDKSIKCEQNLGHDTMYWYKQDSKKFLKIMFSYNNKELIINETVPNRFSPKSPDKAHLNLHINSLELGDSAVYFCASSSLSISGNTIYFGEGSWLTVV.